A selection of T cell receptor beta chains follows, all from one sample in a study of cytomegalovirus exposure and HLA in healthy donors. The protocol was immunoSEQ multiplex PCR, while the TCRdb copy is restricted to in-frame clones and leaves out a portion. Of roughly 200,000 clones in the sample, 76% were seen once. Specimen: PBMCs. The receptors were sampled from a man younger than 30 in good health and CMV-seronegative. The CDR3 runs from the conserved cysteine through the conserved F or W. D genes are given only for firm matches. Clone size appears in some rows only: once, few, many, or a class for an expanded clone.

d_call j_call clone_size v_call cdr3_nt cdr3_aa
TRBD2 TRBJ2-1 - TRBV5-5 TGTGCCAGCAGCTTGGCGGGAGGGGCCAATGAGCAGTTCTTC CASSLAGGANEQFF
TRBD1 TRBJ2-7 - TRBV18 TGTGCCAGCTCACCAGAGCAGGGGGCTATGTACGAGCAGTACTTC CASSPEQGAMYEQYF
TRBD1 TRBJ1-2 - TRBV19 TGTGCCAGTAGTCGCAAACACCTGGGACAGGGTTATGCAATCGATCTCTATGGCTACACCTTC CASSRKHLGQGYAIDLYGYTF
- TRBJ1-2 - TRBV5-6 TGTGCCAGCAGCTTGATATACAGTAATTATGGCTACACCTTC CASSLIYSNYGYTF
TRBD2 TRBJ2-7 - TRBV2 TGTGCCAGCAGTGAAGCGGGGAATCGTGGAGGACTAGTTATACCATTC CASSEAGNRGGLVIPF
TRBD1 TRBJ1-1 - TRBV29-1 TGCAGCGTGGGGAGGAGGTCAGGGGGAGCTTTCTTT CSVGRRSGGAFF
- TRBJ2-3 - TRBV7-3 TGTGCCAGCAGCTTAATGTCCGGTACCACAGATACGCAGTATTTT CASSLMSGTTDTQYF
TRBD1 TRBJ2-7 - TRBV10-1 TGCGCCAGCAGTGACCCCCCGACAGGGAACTCCTACGAGCAGTACTTC CASSDPPTGNSYEQYF
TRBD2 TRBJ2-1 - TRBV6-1 TGTGCCAGCAGTGAAGTAACTAGCGGGAGAAATGAGCAGTTCTTC CASSEVTSGRNEQFF
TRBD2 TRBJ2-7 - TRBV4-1 TGCGCCAGCCGACCTTTAGCGGGAGAATTAGGCGAGCAGTACTTC CASRPLAGELGEQYF
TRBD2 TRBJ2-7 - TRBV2 TGTGCCAGCAGTGGGGGGACTAGCGGGAGGCGATACGAGCAGTACTTC CASSGGTSGRRYEQYF
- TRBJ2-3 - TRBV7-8 TGTGCTACCGGAGTGGCGGATACGCAGTATTTT CATGVADTQYF
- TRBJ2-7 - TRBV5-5 TGTGCCAGCAGCTTGGCCCGGTCTCCGCCCTACGAGCAGTACTTC CASSLARSPPYEQYF
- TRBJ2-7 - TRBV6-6 TGTGCCAGCATCGGAGGGTCGAGCTCCTACGAGCAGTACTTC CASIGGSSSYEQYF
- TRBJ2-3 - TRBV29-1 TGCAGCCTTAGGACTGTGGAATCCGATACGCAGTATTTT CSLRTVESDTQYF
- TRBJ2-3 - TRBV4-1 TGCGCCAGCAGCCAAGATCCTATCACAGATACGCAGTATTTT CASSQDPITDTQYF
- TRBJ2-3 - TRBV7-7 TGTGCTAGCAGCTTTCGCGACACAGATACGCAGTATTTT CASSFRDTDTQYF
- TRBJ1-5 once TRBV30 TGTGCCTGGAGAACAGACCATAGCAATCAGCCCCAGCATTTT CAWRTDHSNQPQHF
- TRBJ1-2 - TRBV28 TGTGCCAGCAGCAGTCCGGGGACTCGGGGCTTAACTAGTGGCTACACCTTC CASSSPGTRGLTSGYTF
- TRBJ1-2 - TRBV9 TGTGCCAGCAGAAAAGGGGTTGGCTACACCTTC CASRKGVGYTF
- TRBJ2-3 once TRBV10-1 TGCGCCAGCAGTGACCGCTACTACTCCGATTCCACAGATACGCAGTATTTT CASSDRYYSDSTDTQYF
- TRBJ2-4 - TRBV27 TGTGCCAGCAGTTTAGGGCAAGTAGGCCCCAAAAACATTCAGTACTTC CASSLGQVGPKNIQYF
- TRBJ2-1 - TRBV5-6 TGTGCCAGCAGCTTGGGTTCGGGACTGGGAAATGAGCAGTTCTTC CASSLGSGLGNEQFF
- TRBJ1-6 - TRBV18 TGTGCCAGCTCGACAAGTAATTCACCCCTCCACTTT CASSTSNSPLHF
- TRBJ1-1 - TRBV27 TGTTCCAGCAGTCCTATTTCCTATAACACTGAAGCTTTCTTT CSSSPISYNTEAFF
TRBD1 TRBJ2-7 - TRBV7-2 TGTGCCACCCGACAGGGGGCCTACGAGCAGTACTTC CATRQGAYEQYF
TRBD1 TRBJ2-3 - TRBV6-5 TGTGCCAGCAGTCCCGACAGGGGGCAAGGAGATACGCAGTATTTT CASSPDRGQGDTQYF
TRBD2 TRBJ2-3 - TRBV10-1 TGCGCCAGCGCCCCGCTAGCGGGAGCAGGATCCGATACGCAGTATTTT CASAPLAGAGSDTQYF
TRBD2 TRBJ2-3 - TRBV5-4 TGTGCCAGCAGCCCCCGCCCGGGGGGAGGCACAGATACGCAGTATTTT CASSPRPGGGTDTQYF
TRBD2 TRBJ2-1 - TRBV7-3 TGTGCCAGCAGCACCCTAGCGGGAGGTTACAATGAGCAGTTCTTC CASSTLAGGYNEQFF
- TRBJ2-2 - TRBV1 TGCACCAGCAGCCAAGGGACAGGGGGAACCGGGGAGCTGTTTTTT CTSSQGTGGTGELFF
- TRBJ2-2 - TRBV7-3 TGTGCCAGCAGCTTTAGGGGGAACACCGGGGAGCTGTTTTTT CASSFRGNTGELFF
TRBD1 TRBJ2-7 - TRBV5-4 TGTGCCAGCAGCGCGGGACAGGGAACATCTTACGAGCAGTACTTC CASSAGQGTSYEQYF
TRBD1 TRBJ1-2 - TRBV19 TGTGCCAGTAGTATAGATCCCGGGACAGGGGGCTATGGCTACACCTTC CASSIDPGTGGYGYTF
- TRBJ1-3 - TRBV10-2 TGCGCCAGCAGTGAGATCTCCGGAAACACCATATATTTT CASSEISGNTIYF
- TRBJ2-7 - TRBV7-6 TGTGCCAGCAGCTCCACACAGGGTCCCTACGAGCAGTACTTC CASSSTQGPYEQYF
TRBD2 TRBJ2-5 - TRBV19 TGTGCCAGTAGAAGTAGCGGGAAAGCGGAGACCCAGTACTTC CASRSSGKAETQYF
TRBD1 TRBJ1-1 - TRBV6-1 TGTGCCAGCAGTAAAGGGGGCACATTGAACACTGAAGCTTTCTTT CASSKGGTLNTEAFF
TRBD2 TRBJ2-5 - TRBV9 TGTGCCAGCAGCGTAGGTGCGGGAGGAGAGACCCAGTACTTC CASSVGAGGETQYF
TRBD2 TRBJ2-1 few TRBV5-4 TGTGCCAGCAGCCTCCGACTAGCGGGAGGGCGCGAGCAGTTCTTC CASSLRLAGGREQFF
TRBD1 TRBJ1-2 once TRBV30 TGTGCCTGGAGTGTGCAGGGGGCGTATGGCTACACCTTC CAWSVQGAYGYTF
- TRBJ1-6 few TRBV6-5 TGTGCCAGCAGTTACTCGTCGAACAGGGACAATTCACCCCTCCACTTT CASSYSSNRDNSPLHF
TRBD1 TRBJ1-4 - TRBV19 TGTGCCAGTACCCTGCGGACAGGGGAAGAAAAACTGTTTTTT CASTLRTGEEKLFF
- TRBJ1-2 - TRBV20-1 TGCAGTGCTAGGTCGTCAAGCGGCTACACCTTC CSARSSSGYTF
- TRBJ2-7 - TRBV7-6 TGTGCCAGCAGCTTGTCTAACGGACAGAGATTTTACGAGCAGTACTTC CASSLSNGQRFYEQYF
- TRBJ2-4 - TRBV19 TGTGCCAGTAGTGCAGGGGTAGCCAAAAACATTCAGTACTTC CASSAGVAKNIQYF
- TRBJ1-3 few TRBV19 TGTGCCAGTAGTATCCTTGGAAACACCATATATTTT CASSILGNTIYF
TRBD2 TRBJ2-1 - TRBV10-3 TGTGCCATCAGTGAGTCGGGGGATAGCGGGAGGGCCGGCCAGTTCTTC CAISESGDSGRAGQFF